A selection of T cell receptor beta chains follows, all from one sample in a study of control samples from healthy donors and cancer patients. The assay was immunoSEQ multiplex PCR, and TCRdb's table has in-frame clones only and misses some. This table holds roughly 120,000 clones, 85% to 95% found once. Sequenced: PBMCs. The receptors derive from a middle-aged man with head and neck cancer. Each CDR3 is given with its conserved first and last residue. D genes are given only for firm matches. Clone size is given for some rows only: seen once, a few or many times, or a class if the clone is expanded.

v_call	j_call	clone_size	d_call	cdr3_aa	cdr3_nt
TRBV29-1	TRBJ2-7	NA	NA	CSARTVSTYEQYF	TGCAGCGCCCGGACAGTGTCAACTTACGAGCAGTACTTC
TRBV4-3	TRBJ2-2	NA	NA	CASSNADAPGYGELFF	TGCGCCAGCTCGAATGCTGATGCCCCTGGGTACGGGGAGCTGTTTTTT
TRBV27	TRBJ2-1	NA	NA	CASSLVSGNYNEQFF	TGTGCCAGCAGTTTAGTTAGCGGCAATTACAATGAGCAGTTCTTC
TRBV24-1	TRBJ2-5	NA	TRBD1	CATSVPTSYRGKRTQYF	TGTGCCACCAGTGTCCCAACCTCTTACAGGGGGAAGAGGACCCAGTACTTC
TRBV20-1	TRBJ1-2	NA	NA	CSASTGSNPRGYTF	TGCAGTGCTAGTACGGGGTCCAACCCCCGGGGCTACACCTTC
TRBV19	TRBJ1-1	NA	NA	CATVDFLEAFF	TGTGCCACCGTCGATTTCCTTGAAGCTTTCTTT
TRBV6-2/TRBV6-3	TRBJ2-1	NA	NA	CASSYSKNSNEQFF	TGTGCCAGCAGTTACTCGAAAAATTCCAATGAGCAGTTCTTC
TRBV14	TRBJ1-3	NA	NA	CASSFSTSGNTIYF	TGTGCCAGCAGCTTTAGCACATCTGGAAACACCATATATTTT
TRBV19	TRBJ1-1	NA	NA	CASSTVRGTEAFF	TGTGCCAGTAGTACGGTTAGGGGCACTGAAGCTTTCTTT
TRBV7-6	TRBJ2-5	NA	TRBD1	CASSLYRGMGETQYF	TGTGCCAGCAGCCTCTACAGGGGGATGGGAGAGACCCAGTACTTC
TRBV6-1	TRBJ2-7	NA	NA	CASSEGPTQYF	TGTGCCAGCAGTGAAGGACCTACTCAGTACTTC
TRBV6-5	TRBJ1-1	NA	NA	CASRYSGFGGRTEAFF	TGTGCCAGCAGATACTCAGGGTTTGGAGGGCGCACTGAAGCTTTCTTT
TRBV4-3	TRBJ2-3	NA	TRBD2	CASSHNKDSGGTDTQYF	TGCGCCAGCAGCCATAATAAGGATAGCGGGGGCACAGATACGCAGTATTTT
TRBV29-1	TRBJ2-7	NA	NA	CSVGREPYEQYF	TGCAGCGTTGGGAGGGAACCCTACGAGCAGTACTTC
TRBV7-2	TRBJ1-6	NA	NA	CASSLGTYNSPLHF	TGTGCCAGCAGCTTAGGGACCTATAATTCACCCCTCCACTTT
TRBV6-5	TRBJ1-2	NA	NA	CASSLMPNYGYTF	TGTGCCAGCAGTTTGATGCCGAACTATGGCTACACCTTC
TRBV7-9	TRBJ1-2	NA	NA	CASSLWPRAKSAGYTF	TGTGCCAGCAGCTTATGGCCGAGGGCAAAGTCAGCGGGCTACACCTTC
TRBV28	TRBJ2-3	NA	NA	CASSYTDTQYF	TGTGCCAGCAGTTACACAGATACGCAGTATTTT
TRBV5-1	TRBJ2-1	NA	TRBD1	CASSLGTGPSYNEQFF	TGCGCCAGCAGCTTGGGGACAGGGCCTTCCTACAATGAGCAGTTCTTC
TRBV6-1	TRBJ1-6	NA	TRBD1	CASSGGDRRASPLHF	TGTGCCAGCAGTGGAGGGGACAGGAGGGCTTCACCCCTCCACTTT
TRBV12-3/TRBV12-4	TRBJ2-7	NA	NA	CASSLWTDYEQYF	TGTGCCAGCAGTCTTTGGACCGATTACGAGCAGTACTTC
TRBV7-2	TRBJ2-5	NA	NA	CASSLRQQIETQYF	TGTGCCAGCAGCTTAAGGCAGCAGATAGAGACCCAGTACTTC
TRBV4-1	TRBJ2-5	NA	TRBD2	CASSQVVLAGEETQYF	TGCGCCAGCAGCCAAGTGGTTCTAGCGGGGGAGGAGACCCAGTACTTC
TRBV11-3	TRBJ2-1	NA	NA	CASSLGFSYNEQFF	TGTGCCAGCAGCTTAGGGTTTTCCTACAATGAGCAGTTCTTC
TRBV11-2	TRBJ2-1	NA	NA	CASSFLGYEQFF	TGTGCCAGCAGCTTCCTAGGGTATGAGCAGTTCTTC
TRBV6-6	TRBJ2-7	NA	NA	CASSYSDEQYF	TGTGCCAGCAGTTACTCGGACGAGCAGTACTTC
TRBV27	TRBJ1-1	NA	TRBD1	CASSRLGQGVGTEAFF	TGTGCCAGCAGTAGATTGGGACAGGGGGTTGGGACTGAAGCTTTCTTT
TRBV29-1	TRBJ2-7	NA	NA	CSVAGTSLYEQYF	TGCAGCGTTGCGGGCACCTCTCTCTACGAGCAGTACTTC
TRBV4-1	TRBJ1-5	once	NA	CASSQVRGMDQPQHF	TGCGCCAGCAGCCAAGTCAGGGGAATGGATCAGCCCCAGCATTTT
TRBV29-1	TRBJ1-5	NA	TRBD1	CSVGTGNQPQHF	TGCAGCGTCGGGACAGGGAATCAGCCCCAGCATTTT
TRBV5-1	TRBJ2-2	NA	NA	CASSLFRTVNTGELFF	TGCGCCAGCAGCTTGTTTCGGACGGTGAACACCGGGGAGCTGTTTTTT
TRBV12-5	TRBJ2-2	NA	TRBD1	CASAAGQAQNTGELFF	TGTGCTAGTGCCGCGGGACAGGCCCAGAACACCGGGGAGCTGTTTTTT
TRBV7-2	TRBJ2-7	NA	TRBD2	CASSLALAGGLEQYF	TGTGCCAGCAGCTTAGCGCTAGCGGGGGGACTGGAGCAGTACTTC
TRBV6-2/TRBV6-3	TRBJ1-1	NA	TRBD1	CASSGQGALTEAFF	TGTGCCAGCAGTGGGCAGGGGGCCCTCACTGAAGCTTTCTTT
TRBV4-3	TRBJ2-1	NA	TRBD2	CASSQDRTGGDEQFF	TGCGCCAGCAGCCAAGACAGGACCGGGGGGGATGAGCAGTTCTTC
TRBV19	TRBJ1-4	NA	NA	CASIDKSNEKLFF	TGTGCCAGTATCGACAAGAGTAATGAAAAACTGTTTTTT